These 25 T cell receptor beta chains originate from one sample sequenced in a study of blood T cell repertoires in COVID-19. Sequenced by immunoSEQ multiplex PCR; TCRdb stores in-frame clones only, minus some. The sample has some 180,000 clones, around 80% seen once. The sample consisted of peripheral blood. The receptors were gathered from a man in his fifties or sixties who had recovered from COVID-19.

The CDR3 DNA is TGTGCCAGCAGTTTAGAGCGGGACTTTGAGCAGTTCTTC. Translation gives CASSLERDFEQFF. The chain uses TRBV12-3 or TRBV12-4 and TRBJ2-1, with TRBD2 matching over 7 bases. The CDR3 consists of 13 residues. V dropped 1 base and J dropped 9; count of bases not matched to a gene: 3.

The chain has TRBV14 and TRBJ2-1, with 8 bases identical to TRBD1. This CDR3 comprises 20 residues. V shed 0 bases, J shed 1 base, and the junction held 14 bases outside the gene matches. The germline V gene encodes CDR1 SGHDN and CDR2 FVKESK. CDR3 loop: CASSQDVNNRTGSSYNEQFF. CDR3 nucleotide sequence: TGTGCCAGCAGCCAAGATGTGAACAACCGGACAGGGTCATCCTACAATGAGCAGTTCTTC.

V and J are TRBV4-2 and TRBJ1-6; D call uncertain. Germline V CDR1 and CDR2: LGHNA, YNFKEQ. The V gene lost 1 base and the J gene lost 3 bases, with 16 bases spanning the gap. The CDR3 loop spans 18 amino acids. The CDR3 DNA reads as TGTGCCAGCAGCCAAGTTGGGAGGTCAAGTTACTATAATTCACCCCTCCACTTT. It is translated as CASSQVGRSSYYNSPLHF.

CDR3 DNA sequence: TGTGCCACCAGTGATCCTCGGACTAGCGGGAGACTTTTAGAGACCCAGTACTTC. Translation gives CATSDPRTSGRLLETQYF. V usage is TRBV24-1 and J usage is TRBJ2-5; 13 nucleotides align to TRBD2. The trim removed 3 bases at V and 4 bases at J, leaving 10 bases unmatched. Per the germline V gene, CDR1 is KGHDR and CDR2 is SFDVKD. The CDR3 covers 18 residues.

This clone has a handful of counts. The chain has TRBV9 and TRBJ2-5, with a weak D call TRBD1 (6 bases). Trimming pared 4 bases from V and 3 bases from J, leaving 16 bases between. From germline, CDR1 is SGDLS and CDR2 YYNGEE. The CDR3 loop spans 15 amino acids. The CDR3 DNA reads TGTGCCAGCAGCTACTATGGACAGTTAGAAGAGACCCAGTACTTC. Protein: CASSYYGQLEETQYF.

This chain joins TRBV19 and TRBJ1-5; D gene uncertain. The ends were cut back, 7 bases at V and 5 bases at J, with 18 bases in the middle. The germline V gene encodes CDR1 LNHDA and CDR2 SQIVND (reference sequence). CDR3 length equals 15 residues. CDR3 coding DNA: TGTGCCAGTACCTCTTTCGCGAGTCCGGATCAGCCCCAGCATTTT. This codes for CASTSFASPDQPQHF.

The chain carries TRBV30 and TRBJ1-1; perhaps TRBD1 as D (6 bases). V shed 0 bases and J shed 4 bases, with 15 bases lying between them. This CDR3 contains 15 residues. Germline CDR1 GTSNPN, CDR2 SVGIG (reference sequence). The CDR3 DNA reads as TGTGCCTGGAGTGTACTGCCAGGGGAAGGCACTGAAGCTTTCTTT. This codes for CAWSVLPGEGTEAFF.

This sequence joins TRBV27 and TRBJ1-6, with D possibly matching TRBD1 (5 bases). The CDR3 is 15 residues long. Germline CDR1 reads MNHEY; CDR2 reads SMNVEV (reference sequence). V was trimmed by 2 bases and J by 9 bases, leaving 14 bases between them. The CDR3 DNA is TGTGCCAGCAGTTTAGGGCAGGGTATTCTTTCACCCCTCCACTTT. It codes for CASSLGQGILSPLHF.

The chain carries TRBV20-1 and TRBJ1-1; D is unresolved. Trimming took 3 bases from V and 1 from J, leaving 6 bases between them. Germline values: CDR1 DFQATT, CDR2 SNEGSKA (reference sequence). There are 12 residues in the CDR3. CDR3 loop: CSASSRNTEAFF. The DNA of the CDR3 is TGCAGTGCTAGTTCTCGGAACACTGAAGCTTTCTTT.

The V call is TRBV10-3, the J call TRBJ2-1; TRBD1 matches 10 bases. This CDR3 spans 18 amino acids. CDR1 is ENHRY, CDR2 SYGVKD, per germline. With 3 bases clipped from V and 6 bases from J, the junction kept 14 bases outside the gene matches. The CDR3 sequence is CAISDRSPGQGSSNEQFF. CDR3 nucleotides: TGTGCCATCAGTGACCGGTCGCCGGGACAGGGGTCTAGCAATGAGCAGTTCTTC.

The chain recombines TRBV5-4 with TRBJ2-7, with TRBD2 matching over 7 bases. The CDR3 is 15 amino acids. J gave up 3 bases and V 0 bases, and 6 bases lay outside the gene matches. Germline lookup yields CDR1 SGHNT and CDR2 YYREEE (reference sequence). CDR3 bases: TGTGCCAGCAGCTTGGGAGCGGGAACAGGCTACGAGCAGTACTTC. The encoded protein is CASSLGAGTGYEQYF.

This chain joins TRBV7-6 and TRBJ1-4, with D possibly being TRBD1 (5 bases). The CDR3 extends over 16 amino acids. Trimming stripped 4 bases from V and 8 bases from J, with 20 bases between. CDR1 SGHVS and CDR2 FNYEAQ come from the germline V gene. In DNA, the CDR3 is TGTGCCAGCAGCTCCACAGGCTTACGAGCGAGGGAAAAACTGTTTTTT. Protein sequence: CASSSTGLRAREKLFF.

The J gene is TRBJ2-1, the V gene TRBV7-9, with TRBD2 matching 9 bases. Germline CDR1 SEHNR, CDR2 FQNEAQ (reference sequence). Germline trimming cut 5 bases from V and 0 bases from J; bases unmatched to any gene: 5. The CDR3 length is 16 residues. The CDR3 protein is CASSRGLASSYNEQFF. CDR3 DNA sequence: TGTGCCAGCAGCAGGGGACTAGCATCCTCCTACAATGAGCAGTTCTTC.

This clone was detected only once. J is TRBJ2-2 and V is TRBV7-2, with TRBD1 as a possible D gene (6 bases). Germline V gene sequence: CDR1 SGHTA, CDR2 FQGNSA. V was cut by 7 bases and J by 1 base, with 13 bases left in between. This CDR3 is built from 15 residues. In DNA, the CDR3 is TGTGCCAGCAACCCTGGACAGCTGAACACCGGGGAGCTGTTTTTT. Encoded protein: CASNPGQLNTGELFF.

This clone has a handful of counts. This chain joins TRBV5-1 and TRBJ2-7, with a tentative D call TRBD1 (6 bases). The V gene's germline CDR1 is SGHRS and CDR2 YFSETQ. The CDR3 totals 14 residues. V lost 1 base and J lost 7, with 15 bases in between. CDR3 bases: TGCGCCAGCAGCTTGTCGACAGGTAACTTAGAGCAGTACTTC. Amino acids: CASSLSTGNLEQYF.

The chain couples TRBV5-1 to TRBJ1-6; perhaps TRBD1 as D (6 bases). The germline gives CDR1 SGHRS, CDR2 YFSETQ. V was shortened by 1 base and J by 7 bases, with 9 bases between the two germline ends. This CDR3 region has 14 residues. This chain's CDR3 is CASSLQGSNSPLHF. CDR3 bases: TGCGCCAGCAGCTTGCAGGGGAGCAATTCACCCCTCCACTTT. The full variable domain, in which reference TRBV5-1 and TRBJ1-6 provide the parts outside the CDR3, is KAGVTQTPRYLIKTRGQQVTLSCSPISGHRSVSWYQQTPGQGLQFLFEYFSETQRNKGNFPGRFSGRQFSNSRSEMNVSTLELGDSALYLCASSLQGSNSPLHFGNGTRLTVT.

V usage is TRBV28 and J usage is TRBJ1-3, with TRBD1 as a possible D gene (6 bases). CDR3 length: 17 residues. The V gene's germline CDR1 is MDHEN and CDR2 SYDVKM. The ends were cut back, 4 bases at V and 3 bases at J, with 19 bases in the middle. This CDR3 is CASSSQRRIRGGNTIYF. The CDR3 DNA is TGTGCCAGCAGTTCTCAAAGACGAATCAGGGGTGGAAACACCATATATTTT.

This clone was detected only once. The J gene is TRBJ2-3, the V gene TRBV12-3 or TRBV12-4; the match to TRBD1 covers 7 bases. The CDR3 covers 13 residues. Trimming took 6 bases from V and 9 from J; bases not matched to a gene: 9. The DNA for the CDR3 is TGTGCCAGCAGAGGGGACAGTCAGTGGACGCAGTATTTT. It specifies CASRGDSQWTQYF.

The rearrangement links TRBV6-5 to TRBJ2-7, with TRBD1 matching 7 bases. V lost 0 bases to trimming and J lost 4 bases; unmatched junction nucleotides: 9. The CDR3 runs 16 residues. Germline V CDR1 and CDR2: MNHEY, SVGAGI. This CDR3 is CASSYSIGTVRYEQYF. CDR3 DNA sequence: TGTGCCAGCAGTTACTCGATTGGGACAGTTCGATACGAGCAGTACTTC.

The CDR3 sequence: CASRTTQWSYEQYF. The CDR3 DNA is TGTGCCAGCAGGACAACTCAGTGGTCCTACGAGCAGTACTTC. This chain links TRBV6-6 with TRBJ2-7; D unclear. With 6 bases removed from V and 1 base from J, the gap between germline ends came to 13 bases. The length of the CDR3 is 14 residues. CDR1 is MNHNY and CDR2 is SVGAGI in the germline V gene (reference sequence).

This clone was picked up many times. The genes are TRBV21-1 and TRBJ2-3; the listed D gene, TRBD1, was not tested against the DNA. TRBV21-1 is flagged as a pseudogene. This CDR3 region has 19 residues. CDR3 sequence reads: CASSRLPLRDRDSTDTQYF. CDR3 nucleotides: TGTGCCAGCAGCAGATTGCCACTAAGAGACAGGGATTCGACAGATACGCAGTATTTT.

The chain links TRBV19 to TRBJ2-3; 13 nucleotides align to TRBD2. The germline gives CDR1 LNHDA, CDR2 SQIVND (reference sequence). This CDR3 comprises 16 residues. J was trimmed by 8 bases and V by 5 bases; bases with no gene match: 10. The CDR3 is CASSVGLAGEGGTQYF. The CDR3, as DNA: TGTGCCAGTAGTGTTGGACTAGCGGGAGAGGGAGGTACGCAGTATTTT.

This CDR3 reads CASRSHIGDEQFF. The CDR3 DNA follows: TGTGCCAGCAGGTCCCATATCGGGGATGAGCAGTTCTTC. The chain recombines TRBV27 with TRBJ2-1; D perhaps matches TRBD2 (5 bases). V lost 6 bases to trimming and J lost 8 bases, with 14 bases between them. The length of the CDR3 is 13 residues. The germline V gene has CDR1 MNHEY and CDR2 SMNVEV (reference sequence).

V gene TRBV4-1 combines with J gene TRBJ2-7; a weak D match, TRBD2 (6 bases). The germline V and J ends were trimmed by 0 bases and 3 bases, with 18 bases remaining between them. CDR1 and CDR2 from the germline V gene are MGHRA and YSYEKL. The CDR3 runs 17 residues. The CDR3 DNA follows: TGCGCCAGCAGCCAAGACTGGGGGACTTCAGCTTTCTACGAGCAGTACTTC. Protein product: CASSQDWGTSAFYEQYF.

The V call is TRBV6-2 or TRBV6-3, the J call TRBJ2-7, with 9 nucleotides matching TRBD2. CDR1 and CDR2 from the germline V gene are MNHEY and SVGEGT. The V and J ends lost 5 bases and 3 bases, in that order; junction bases with no gene match: 8. CDR3 length equals 15 residues. CDR3: CASSAIAGADYEQYF. Here the CDR3 DNA reads TGTGCCAGCAGTGCCATAGCGGGAGCCGACTACGAGCAGTACTTC.